This T cell receptor beta chain was sequenced in a study of OX40 agonist ivuxolimab in advanced cancers. Overall study context: The study enrolled dose-escalation patients with hepatocellular carcinoma, melanoma, renal cell or head and neck cancer. Eligibility rules accepted prior anti-PD-1, anti-PD-L1 or anti-CTLA-4 therapy, and 35% to 45% had some. Partial responses occurred in Three dose-escalation patients, one with hepatocellular carcinoma and two with cutaneous melanoma. Points from the study as a whole: Among some nonresponders, normalized T-cell clonal expansion was also low.

CDR1 is LNHDA, CDR2 SQIVND, per germline (reference sequence). V lost 4 bases and J lost 9; bases outside the gene matches: 9. The CDR3 has 14 residues. The data were produced by immunoSEQ multiplex PCR, yet TCRdb's version contains in-frame clones alone and is incomplete. The table records approximately 50,000 clones, nearly 80% of them present only once. About this clone: What it recognizes is unknown.

Sequences were derived from CD4+ or CD8+ T cells sorted from blood, sampled in a trial of the OX40 agonist ivuxolimab. The gene calls are TRBV19 and TRBJ1-5, with 7 bases lining up with TRBD1. This TCR was sampled from an adult with an advanced solid tumor such as melanoma, head and neck, liver or kidney cancer. The CDR3: CASSTRQGGGPQHF. CDR3 coding DNA: TGTGCCAGTAGTACCCGACAGGGAGGGGGGCCCCAGCATTTT.